This entry is about one T cell receptor (beta chain). Its antigen is still unknown. This sample is part of a study of T cell responses to AZD1222 COVID-19 vaccine. The CDR3 has 16 residues. V was trimmed by 3 bases and J by 1 base, leaving 14 bases between them. Germline CDR1 is SGHTA and CDR2 is FQGTGA. Here immunoSEQ multiplex PCR was the method, and the copy in TCRdb shows in-frame clones only, minus some. The table includes some 80,000 clones, 65% to 80% detected once. Study results and caveats: Donors were largely white British and mainly female; clonal diversity was possibly underestimated. Rises in breadth and depth of Spike-specific TCRs came after two AZD1222 doses.

The receptor's source is an adult who received the MenACWY meningococcal vaccine as a control. The chain joins TRBV7-3 to TRBJ2-3; tentatively, D is TRBD2 (6 bases). The material sequenced was peripheral blood, taken 28 days after the second dose of the MenACWY control vaccine. This CDR3 is CASSLVGPGGTDTQYF. CDR3 sequence (DNA): TGTGCCAGCAGCTTGGTAGGGCCGGGGGGCACAGATACGCAGTATTTT.